The 3 T cell receptor beta chains below come from one sample, sequenced in a study of cytomegalovirus exposure and HLA in healthy donors. Both 60 Vbeta primers and 13 Jbeta primers went into the PCR. The protocol was immunoSEQ multiplex PCR, while the TCRdb copy is restricted to in-frame clones and leaves out a portion. The table records over 65,000 clones, around 79% of them present only once. Specimen: PBMCs. Source of these receptors: a middle-aged woman in good health and CMV-seropositive.

A remark on this clone: The same CDR3 also results from other DNA sequences found in this sample. The gene calls are TRBV19 and TRBJ2-6, with D unresolved. This CDR3 comprises 13 residues. CDR1 is LNHDA, CDR2 SQIVND, per germline (reference sequence). V lost 8 bases and J 0 bases, leaving 5 bases between the germline ends. The CDR3 nucleotides are TGTGCCAGTGGGCACTCTGGGGCCAACGTCCTGACTTTC. Protein: CASGHSGANVLTF.

The V gene is TRBV30, the J gene TRBJ2-7, with TRBD2 matching over 7 bases. The CDR3 is 14 residues long. After removal of 0 bases from V and 5 bases from J, the junction contained 7 bases not matched to a gene. Germline V gene lookup returns CDR1 GTSNPN and CDR2 SVGIG (reference sequence). CDR3 amino acids: CAWSVPGGLDEQYF. The CDR3 bases are TGTGCCTGGAGTGTACCGGGGGGTCTGGACGAGCAGTACTTC. Variable domain in full (rest from reference TRBV30 and TRBJ2-7): SQTIHQWPATLVQPVGSPLSLECTVEGTSNPNLYWYRQAAGRGLQLLFYSVGIGQISSEVPQNLSASRPQDRQFILSSKKLLLSDSGFYLCAWSVPGGLDEQYFGPGTRLTVT.

This clone was detected a few times. The V call is TRBV11-2, the J call TRBJ1-1, with TRBD1 matching over 8 bases. The V segment lost 5 bases and the J segment 1 base; nucleotides outside the gene matches: 6. Germline loops: CDR1 SGHAT, CDR2 FQNNGV. The CDR3 is 15 residues long. CDR3 coding DNA: TGTGCCAGCAGCGGCAGGGGGACAGGGAACACTGAAGCTTTCTTT. Amino acid sequence: CASSGRGTGNTEAFF.